The T cell receptor (beta chain) under discussion was sequenced for a study of shared clonotypes between healthy human individuals. The study's findings and limits: The study generally estimated greater richness for naive than memory subsets.

V dropped 7 bases and J dropped 2; count of bases not matched to a gene: 10. This CDR3 is 14 amino acids long. Per germline, CDR1 SQVTM and CDR2 ANQGSEA. The assay was immunoSEQ multiplex PCR, and TCRdb's table has in-frame clones only and misses some. The data show about 2 million clones, about 95% seen once. Naivety among CD8 cells was defined by CD45RO negativity and positive CCR7 selection, thereby excluding terminally differentiated effector memory CD45RA+ cells. Note on this clone: Its target is not known.

The TCR was taken from a man aged 18-30 years in good health. Sequencing was carried out using naive CD8+ T cells sorted from blood. The chain links TRBV29-1 to TRBJ2-7, with 8 bases matching TRBD2. DNA of the CDR3: TGCAGCGCCACTACTAGCGGAAGCGCCTACGAGCAGTACTTC. Translation: CSATTSGSAYEQYF.